This T cell receptor beta chain emerged from a study of radiotherapy plus CTLA-4 blockade in lung cancer. Regarding the study as a whole: After treatment with radiotherapy plus ipilimumab, TCR clones that came from the tumor expanded in blood. Early clonal dynamics of blood T cells, together with interferon-beta, were reported as the best response predictor.

In regard to this clone: Its cognate antigen is unknown.

The CDR3 length is 15 residues. Germline values: CDR1 MNHEY, CDR2 SVGAGI. V gave up 1 base and J gave up 6 bases, with 16 bases separating them. Measured with immunoSEQ multiplex PCR; TCRdb has only the in-frame clones, and not every one. The sample has more than 95,000 clones, around 79% seen once; the top ten hold 2.8%. The specimen comprised peripheral blood, sampled from a patient treated with radiotherapy plus ipilimumab. The sequence was obtained from a human donor with non-small cell lung cancer who had a partial response to radiotherapy plus ipilimumab. Some clones in this sample may be carry-over from other donors' samples. V and J are TRBV6-5 and TRBJ2-7; the D is unclear. The CDR3 coding sequence is TGTGCCAGCAGTTACTTTGGTCGCTCTAGTACCGAGCAGTACTTC. As protein: CASSYFGRSSTEQYF.